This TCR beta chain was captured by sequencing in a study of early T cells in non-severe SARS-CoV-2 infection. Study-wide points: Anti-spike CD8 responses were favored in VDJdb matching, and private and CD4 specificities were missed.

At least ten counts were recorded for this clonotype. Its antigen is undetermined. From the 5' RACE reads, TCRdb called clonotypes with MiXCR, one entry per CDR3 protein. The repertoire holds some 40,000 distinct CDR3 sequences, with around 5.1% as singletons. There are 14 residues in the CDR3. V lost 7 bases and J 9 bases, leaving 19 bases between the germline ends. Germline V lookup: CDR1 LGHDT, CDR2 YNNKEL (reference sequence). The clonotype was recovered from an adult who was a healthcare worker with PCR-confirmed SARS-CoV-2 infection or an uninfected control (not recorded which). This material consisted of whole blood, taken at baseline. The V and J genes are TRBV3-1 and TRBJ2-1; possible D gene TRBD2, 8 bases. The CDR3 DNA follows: TGTGCCAGCAAGGGGGCCAGCGGGAGACGTGAGCAGTTCTTC. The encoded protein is CASKGASGRREQFF.